The next 15 T cell receptor beta chains were all read from a single sample in a study of T-cell reconstitution after alpha-beta-depleted transplantation in children. The TCRbeta library was prepared with unique molecular identifiers. TCRdb re-derived calls from the PCR reads in MiXCR, one entry per CDR3 protein. The sample has a few hundred thousand distinct CDR3 sequences; 8% to 10% are singletons. This material consisted of PBMCs from the stem cell graft donor, taken from the stem cell graft. These receptors all come from a human donor who donated a stem cell graft to a child with acute lymphoblastic leukemia.

The chain combines TRBV5-1 with TRBJ2-2; TRBD1 agrees at 7 bases. Per germline, CDR1 SGHRS and CDR2 YFSETQ. The CDR3 is 14 residues long. The ends lost 0 bases at V and 6 bases at J; junction bases unmatched: 2. CDR3 protein: CASSLGQGPGELFF. The CDR3 nucleotides are TGCGCCAGCAGCTTGGGACAGGGCCCCGGGGAGCTGTTTTTT.

The chain joins TRBV5-1 to TRBJ1-4; D gene unclear. V lost 4 bases to trimming and J lost 0 bases, with 7 bases between them. The CDR3 sequence is 14 residues long. Germline CDR1 reads SGHRS; CDR2 reads YFSETQ. CDR3 protein: CASSPGSTNEKLFF. CDR3 bases: TGCGCCAGCAGCCCGGGGTCAACTAATGAAAAACTGTTTTTT.

This clonotype was found a few times. The chain combines TRBV12-3 or TRBV12-4 with TRBJ2-1; either TRBD1 or TRBD2 may supply D (5 bases each). Trimming took 1 base from V and 7 from J, leaving 14 bases between them. The CDR3 loop spans 15 amino acids. The CDR3 region is CASSLGGPWGNEQFF. The CDR3 DNA is TGTGCCAGCAGTTTAGGCGGGCCATGGGGGAATGAGCAGTTCTTC.

In this sample, this clonotype turned up a few times. The chain links TRBV10-2 to TRBJ2-5; 12 nucleotides align to TRBD2. This CDR3 is built from 14 residues. V lost 7 bases to trimming and J lost 3 bases; unmatched junction nucleotides: 3. Germline V gene sequence: CDR1 WSHSY, CDR2 SAAADI. The CDR3 bases are TGCGCCAGCACTAGGACTAGCGGGGAAGAGACCCAGTACTTC. This translates into CASTRTSGEETQYF.

This clonotype has a count of ten or more. J is TRBJ2-2 and V is TRBV15; 7 bases align to TRBD2. The CDR3 runs to 16 residues. Unmatched junction bases numbered 6, after V lost 3 bases and J lost 2 bases. Germline-derived CDR1 and CDR2 are LNHNV and YYDKDF (reference sequence). CDR3 DNA sequence: TGTGCCACCAGCAGGGGACTACTAGAAAACACCGGGGAGCTGTTTTTT. As protein: CATSRGLLENTGELFF.

This clonotype was picked up a small number of times. CDR3 region: CSVATAAYTDTQYF. The CDR3 nucleotides read TGCAGCGTTGCGACGGCCGCATACACAGATACGCAGTATTTT. The gene calls are TRBV29-1 and TRBJ2-3, with D unresolved. CDR1 and CDR2 from the germline V gene are SQVTM and ANQGSEA. The V end lost 4 bases, the J end lost 2 bases, and 13 bases lay between the germline ends. The CDR3 is 14 residues long.

This clonotype has at least ten counts. This chain uses TRBV9 with TRBJ2-1; TRBD1 might be the D (6 bases). Germline V lookup: CDR1 SGDLS, CDR2 YYNGEE. Trimming pared 0 bases from V and 7 bases from J, leaving 17 bases between. The CDR3 sequence is 16 residues long. The CDR3 reads CASSVVLNGQSNEQFF. The DNA of the CDR3 is TGTGCCAGCAGCGTAGTCTTAAATGGACAGAGTAATGAGCAGTTCTTC.

This clonotype appeared a few times. The chain links TRBV6-2 or TRBV6-3 to TRBJ1-5; TRBD1 agrees at 8 bases. Germline V gene data show CDR1 as MNHEY and CDR2 as SVGEGT. The CDR3 sequence is 19 residues long. Trimming removed 0 bases from V and 0 bases from J; junction bases left unmatched: 10. Written as DNA, the CDR3 is TGTGCCAGCAGTTACTCGACAGGGGCGCGGGACTATAGCAATCAGCCCCAGCATTTT. This codes for CASSYSTGARDYSNQPQHF.

The chain couples TRBV7-2 to TRBJ2-7; 9 bases are a match to TRBD2. V dropped 5 bases and J dropped 2; count of bases not matched to a gene: 7. The germline CDR1 and CDR2 sequences are SGHTA and FQGNSA. The CDR3 is 15 amino acids. CDR3 residues: CASSRGLAVPYEQYF. In DNA form, the CDR3 reads TGTGCCAGCAGCCGGGGACTAGCCGTCCCCTACGAGCAGTACTTC.

V and J are TRBV6-2 or TRBV6-3 and TRBJ2-1, with no clear D. CDR3 length: 13 residues. With 2 bases removed from V and 7 bases from J, the gap between germline ends came to 9 bases. CDR1 and CDR2 from the germline V gene are MNHEY and SVGEGT. CDR3 region: CASSYRARNEQFF. Written as DNA, the CDR3 is TGTGCCAGCAGTTACAGGGCTAGGAATGAGCAGTTCTTC.

The chain carries TRBV11-2 and TRBJ1-2; D may be TRBD1 (5 bases). This CDR3 is 13 amino acids long. The V end was cut by 5 bases, the J end by 5 bases, with 12 bases between. The germline V gene has CDR1 SGHAT and CDR2 FQNNGV. The CDR3 sequence: CASSPGQKYGYTF. CDR3 sequence (DNA): TGTGCCAGCAGCCCGGGGCAGAAGTATGGCTACACCTTC.

This clonotype appeared many times. The chain is built from TRBV7-9 and TRBJ2-7; either TRBD1 or TRBD2 may supply D (5 bases each). V was pared by 1 base and J by 6 bases, with 7 bases between. The CDR3 sequence is 12 residues long. Germline CDR1 is SEHNR and CDR2 is FQNEAQ (reference sequence). This chain's CDR3 is CASSLDGTEQYF. The CDR3 DNA reads TGTGCCAGCAGCTTAGATGGGACCGAGCAGTACTTC.

This clonotype was picked up many times. V usage is TRBV10-3 and J usage is TRBJ1-5, with 10 bases identical to TRBD1. Germline-derived CDR1 and CDR2 are ENHRY and SYGVKD. This CDR3 comprises 16 residues. V was pared by 4 bases and J by 9 bases, with 12 bases of the junction left unmatched. CDR3 DNA: TGTGCCATCAGTGCGGAGATAGACAGGGGGCGGGGGCCCCAGCATTTT. Translated, it gives CAISAEIDRGRGPQHF.

The V gene is TRBV5-1, the J gene TRBJ1-1, with D perhaps TRBD1 (6 bases). Germline CDR1 reads SGHRS; CDR2 reads YFSETQ. V lost 0 bases and J lost 4, with 19 bases in between. The CDR3 totals 17 residues. CDR3 region: CASSLDLGADDTTEAFF. CDR3 sequence (DNA): TGCGCCAGCAGCTTGGATTTGGGGGCGGACGACACCACTGAAGCTTTCTTT.

The chain is built from TRBV5-5 and TRBJ2-3; a possible D gene is TRBD2 (6 bases). CDR1 and CDR2 (germline): SGHKS, YYEKEE (reference sequence). The length of the CDR3 is 16 residues. The V end was cut by 3 bases, the J end by 0 bases, with 14 bases between. The CDR3 region is CASSWGNSGSTDTQYF. CDR3 bases: TGTGCCAGCAGCTGGGGGAATAGCGGTAGCACAGATACGCAGTATTTT.